This TCR beta chain was sequenced in a study of control samples from healthy donors and cancer patients. The ends were cut back, 5 bases at V and 0 bases at J, with 10 bases in the middle. Germline values: CDR1 MNHEY, CDR2 SVGEGT. The CDR3 has 14 residues. This clone was counted between two and nine times. Using immunoSEQ multiplex PCR, the repertoire was profiled, and TCRdb retains in-frame clones only, with some absent. The data show roughly 120,000 clones, more than 70% seen once. The sample comprised blood. The rearrangement uses TRBV6-2 or TRBV6-3 and TRBJ1-1; TRBD1 is a possible D gene (6 bases). The receptor was isolated from a man aged 50-59 years in good health. The CDR3 spells CASSGQLMNTEAFF. As DNA, the CDR3 is TGTGCCAGCAGTGGACAGTTGATGAACACTGAAGCTTTCTTT.